The 7 T cell receptor beta chains below were found in one sample sequenced in a study of CD8+CD57+ T cells in acquired aplastic anemia. Profiling of TCR beta VDJ combinations and CDR3 sequences used genomic DNA as template. MiXCR, applied by TCRdb to the reads, yields one record per CDR3 protein. Of 110,000 or so distinct CDR3 sequences in the sample, approximately 49% were seen once. Sequences were obtained from sorted CD4+, CD8+, or CD8+CD57+ T cells (not recorded which) from PBMCs. These receptors came from a human donor in good health, serving as a control.

This clonotype was detected ten times or more. This sequence joins TRBV4-1 and TRBJ1-5; D unresolved. Per the germline V gene, CDR1 is MGHRA and CDR2 is YSYEKL. With 4 bases removed from V and 7 bases from J, the gap between germline ends came to 17 bases. CDR3 length: 15 residues. CDR3 DNA sequence: TGCGCCAGCAGCCTACTACGACACCCCAGCCAGCCCCAGCATTTT. It encodes CASSLLRHPSQPQHF.

Points on this clonotype: A single base separates this from a much larger clone, so it may be a read error. The chain uses TRBV12-5 and TRBJ1-1, with D possibly matching TRBD1 (6 bases). From germline, CDR1 is LGHNT and CDR2 FRNRAP. Trimming removed 5 bases from V and 4 bases from J, with 26 bases in between. CDR3 size: 18 residues. This chain's CDR3 is CASGLPLIRGLEVTEAFF. DNA for the CDR3: TGTGCTAGTGGTCTACCTCTTATTCGGGGGCTTGAGGTCACTGAAGCTTTCTTT.

This clonotype has a handful of counts. The rearrangement joins TRBV24-1 to TRBJ2-1; TRBD1 agrees at 7 bases. The CDR3 length is 15 residues. CDR1 and CDR2 from the germline V gene are KGHDR and SFDVKD. V was clipped by 5 bases and J by 4 bases; unmatched bases: 7. CDR3 nucleotide sequence: TGTGCCACCAGTGGTAACACAGGGGTTTACAATGAGCAGTTCTTC. Residues: CATSGNTGVYNEQFF.

This clonotype was found once. The genes are TRBV25-1 and TRBJ2-1; either TRBD1 or TRBD2 may supply D (6 bases each). The germline CDR1 and CDR2 sequences are MGHDK and SYGVNS. Trimming took off 4 bases at V and 10 bases at J, with 11 bases between the two ends. This CDR3 region has 12 residues. The CDR3 nucleotides are TGTGCCAGCAGTGGGGGGGCCGGGGAGCAGTTCTTC. Residues: CASSGGAGEQFF.

This clonotype came up a few times. The chain couples TRBV29-1 to TRBJ2-7, with no clear D. Looked up from germline, CDR1 is SQVTM and CDR2 is ANQGSEA. CDR3 size: 11 residues. The V end was cut by 1 base, the J end by 8 bases, with 9 bases between. CDR3 nucleotides: TGCAGCGTTGAAGGGACGGAAAAGCAGTACTTC. This encodes CSVEGTEKQYF.

This clonotype was detected only a few times. The V gene is TRBV10-1, the J gene TRBJ2-3, with D hard to call. Trimming removed 0 bases at V and 3 bases at J, with 13 bases between. Germline loops: CDR1 WNHNN, CDR2 SYGVQD (reference sequence). The CDR3 runs to 16 residues. The CDR3 region is CASSESKRSLTDTQYF. The CDR3 DNA sequence: TGCGCCAGCAGTGAGTCGAAGCGTTCCCTAACAGATACGCAGTATTTT.

This clonotype was seen repeatedly, ten times or more. The chain recombines TRBV9 with TRBJ2-1; 8 positions agree with TRBD1. Germline V gene sequence: CDR1 SGDLS, CDR2 YYNGEE. The CDR3 consists of 13 residues. V trimming: 7 bases; J trimming: 6 bases; junction bases outside the gene matches: 6. CDR3 in DNA: TGTGCCAGCGGGACAGGTAGAGGCAATGAGCAGTTCTTC. Translated: CASGTGRGNEQFF.